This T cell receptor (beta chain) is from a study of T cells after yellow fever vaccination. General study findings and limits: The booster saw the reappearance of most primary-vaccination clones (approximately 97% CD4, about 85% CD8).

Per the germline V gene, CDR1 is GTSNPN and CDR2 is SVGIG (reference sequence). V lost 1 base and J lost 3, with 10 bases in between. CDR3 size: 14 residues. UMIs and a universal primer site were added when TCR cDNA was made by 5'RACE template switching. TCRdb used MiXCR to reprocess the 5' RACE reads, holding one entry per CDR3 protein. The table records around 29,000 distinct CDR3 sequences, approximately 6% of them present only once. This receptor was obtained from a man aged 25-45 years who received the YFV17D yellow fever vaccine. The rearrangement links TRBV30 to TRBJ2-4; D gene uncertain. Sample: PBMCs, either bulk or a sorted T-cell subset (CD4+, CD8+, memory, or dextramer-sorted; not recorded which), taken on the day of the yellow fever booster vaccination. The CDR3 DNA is TGTGCCTGGAGTGAGCTCCGTAACAAAAACATTCAGTACTTC. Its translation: CAWSELRNKNIQYF.